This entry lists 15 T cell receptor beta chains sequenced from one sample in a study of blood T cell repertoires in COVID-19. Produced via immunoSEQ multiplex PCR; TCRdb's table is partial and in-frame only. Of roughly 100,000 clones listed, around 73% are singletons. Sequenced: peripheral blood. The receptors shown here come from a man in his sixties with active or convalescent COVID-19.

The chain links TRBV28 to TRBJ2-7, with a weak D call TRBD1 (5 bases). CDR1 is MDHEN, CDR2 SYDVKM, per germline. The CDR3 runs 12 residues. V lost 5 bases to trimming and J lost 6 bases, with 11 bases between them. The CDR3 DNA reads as TGTGCCAGCAGTCCTGACAGTCGCGAGCAGTACTTC. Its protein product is CASSPDSREQYF.

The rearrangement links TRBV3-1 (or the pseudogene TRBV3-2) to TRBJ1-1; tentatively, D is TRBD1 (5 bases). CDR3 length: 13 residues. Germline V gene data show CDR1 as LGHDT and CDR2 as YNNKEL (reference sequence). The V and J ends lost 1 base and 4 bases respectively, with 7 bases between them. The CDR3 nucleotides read TGTGCCAGCAGCCAAGCCAGGGCCACTGAAGCTTTCTTT. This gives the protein CASSQARATEAFF.

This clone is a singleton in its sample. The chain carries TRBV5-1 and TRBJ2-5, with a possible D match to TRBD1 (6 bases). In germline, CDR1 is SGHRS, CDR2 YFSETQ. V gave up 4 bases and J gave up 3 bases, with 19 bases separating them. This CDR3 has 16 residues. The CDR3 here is CASSLQGYGTKETQYF. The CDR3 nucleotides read TGCGCCAGCAGCCTACAGGGATACGGAACGAAAGAGACCCAGTACTTC.

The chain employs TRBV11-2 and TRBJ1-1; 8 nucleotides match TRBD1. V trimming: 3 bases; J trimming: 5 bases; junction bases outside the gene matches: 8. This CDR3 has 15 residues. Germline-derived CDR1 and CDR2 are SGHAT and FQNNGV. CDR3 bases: TGTGCCAGCAGCTTTTACCGGGACAGGAGGACTGAAGCTTTCTTT. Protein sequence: CASSFYRDRRTEAFF.

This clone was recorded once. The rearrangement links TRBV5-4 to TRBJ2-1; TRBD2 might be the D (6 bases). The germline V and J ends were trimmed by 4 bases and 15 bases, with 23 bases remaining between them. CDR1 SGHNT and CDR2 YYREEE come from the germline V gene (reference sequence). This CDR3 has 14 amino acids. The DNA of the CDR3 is TGTGCCAGCAGCCTGGGGTCGACTGGGAGGCCGGGGTTCTTC. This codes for CASSLGSTGRPGFF.

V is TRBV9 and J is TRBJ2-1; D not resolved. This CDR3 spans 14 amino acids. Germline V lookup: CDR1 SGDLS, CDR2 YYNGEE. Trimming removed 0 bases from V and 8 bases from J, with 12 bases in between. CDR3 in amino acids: CASSVGGSVDEQFF. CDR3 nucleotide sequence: TGTGCCAGCAGCGTAGGAGGTAGTGTGGATGAGCAGTTCTTC.

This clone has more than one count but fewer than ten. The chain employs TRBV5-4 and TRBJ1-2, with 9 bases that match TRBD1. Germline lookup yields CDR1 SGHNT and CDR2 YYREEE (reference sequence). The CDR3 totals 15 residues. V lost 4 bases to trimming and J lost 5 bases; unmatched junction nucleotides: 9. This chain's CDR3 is CASSPPDRGGYGYTF. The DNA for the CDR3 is TGTGCCAGCAGCCCACCGGACAGGGGCGGATATGGCTACACCTTC. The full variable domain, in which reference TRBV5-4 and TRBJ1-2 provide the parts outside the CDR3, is ETGVTQSPTHLIKTRGQQVTLRCSSQSGHNTVSWYQQALGQGPQFIFQYYREEENGRGNFPPRFSGLQFPNYSSELNVNALELDDSALYLCASSPPDRGGYGYTFGSGTRLTVV.

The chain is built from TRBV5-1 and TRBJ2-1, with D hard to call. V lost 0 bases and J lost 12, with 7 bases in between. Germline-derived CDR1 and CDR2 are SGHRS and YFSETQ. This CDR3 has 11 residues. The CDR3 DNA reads TGCGCCAGCAGCTTGGGGTACGGGCAGTTCTTC. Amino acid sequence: CASSLGYGQFF.

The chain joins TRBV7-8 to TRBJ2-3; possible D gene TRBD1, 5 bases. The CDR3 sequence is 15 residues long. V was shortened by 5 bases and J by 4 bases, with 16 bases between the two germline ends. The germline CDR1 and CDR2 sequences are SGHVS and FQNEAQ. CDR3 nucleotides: TGTGCCAGCAGCCCTCAGGGTCTCTGGGCAGATACGCAGTATTTT. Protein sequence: CASSPQGLWADTQYF.

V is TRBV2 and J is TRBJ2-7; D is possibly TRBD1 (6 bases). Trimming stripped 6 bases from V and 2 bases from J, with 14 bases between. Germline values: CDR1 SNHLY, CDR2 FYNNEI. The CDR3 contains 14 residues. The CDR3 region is CASRGTISAYEQYF. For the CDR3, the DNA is TGTGCCAGCAGAGGGACAATAAGTGCCTACGAGCAGTACTTC. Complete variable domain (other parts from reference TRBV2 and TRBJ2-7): EPEVTQTPSHQVTQMGQEVILRCVPISNHLYFYWYRQILGQKVEFLVSFYNNEISEKSEIFDDQFSVERPDGSNFTLKIRSTKLEDSAMYFCASRGTISAYEQYFGPGTRLTVT.

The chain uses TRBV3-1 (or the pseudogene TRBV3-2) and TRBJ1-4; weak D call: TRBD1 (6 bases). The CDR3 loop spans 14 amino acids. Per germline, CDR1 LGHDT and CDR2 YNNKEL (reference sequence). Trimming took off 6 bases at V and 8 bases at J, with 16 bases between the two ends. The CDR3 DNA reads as TGTGCCAGCAGTATCCAGGGGCGGCACGAAAAACTGTTTTTT. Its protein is CASSIQGRHEKLFF.

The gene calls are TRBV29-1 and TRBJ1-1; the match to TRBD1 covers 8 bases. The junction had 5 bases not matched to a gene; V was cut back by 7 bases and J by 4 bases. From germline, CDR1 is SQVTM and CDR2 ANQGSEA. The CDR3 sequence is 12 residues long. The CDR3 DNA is TGCAGCGCCACGACAGGGGCCACTGAAGCTTTCTTT. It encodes CSATTGATEAFF.

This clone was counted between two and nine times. The CDR3 nucleotides read TGTGCCAGCGGAACAGGGGAGGTGAACACTGAAGCTTTCTTT. Protein: CASGTGEVNTEAFF. V gene TRBV5-4 combines with J gene TRBJ1-1; 7 bases align to TRBD1. Germline trimming cut 7 bases from V and 0 bases from J; bases unmatched to any gene: 6. CDR1 and CDR2 (germline): SGHNT, YYREEE (reference sequence). This CDR3 is 14 amino acids long.

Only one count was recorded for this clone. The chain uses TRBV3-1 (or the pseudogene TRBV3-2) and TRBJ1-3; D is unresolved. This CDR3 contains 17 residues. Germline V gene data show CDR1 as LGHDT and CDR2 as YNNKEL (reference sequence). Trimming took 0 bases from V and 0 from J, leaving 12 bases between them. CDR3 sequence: CASSQEAPGSSGNTIYF. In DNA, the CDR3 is TGTGCCAGCAGCCAAGAAGCCCCGGGGAGCTCTGGAAACACCATATATTTT.

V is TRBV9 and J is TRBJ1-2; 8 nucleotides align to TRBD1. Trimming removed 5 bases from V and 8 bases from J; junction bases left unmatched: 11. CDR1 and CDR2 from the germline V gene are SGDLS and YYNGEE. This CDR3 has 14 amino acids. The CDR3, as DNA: TGTGCCAGCAGTCCAGGGGGCGCGGTTAGGGGCTACACCTTC. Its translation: CASSPGGAVRGYTF.